These T cell receptor beta chains were read from a single sample in a study of shared clonotypes between healthy human individuals. Some clones are missing from TCRdb's copy, which holds only in-frame ones; the method was immunoSEQ multiplex PCR. There are around 2,000,000 clones in the sample; roughly 94% occur only once, and more than 0.95% lies in the top ten. What was sequenced was naive CD8+ T cells sorted from blood. These receptors originate from a man aged 18-30 years in good health. Both conserved end residues are part of each CDR3. The order of the fields is CDR3 protein, CDR3 DNA, D gene, clone size, J gene, V gene. A D gene is named only where the DNA matches it firmly. Size is omitted from some rows. Given values are once, few, many or a class for expanded clones.

cdr3_aa: CASSLSGAGGNEQFF
cdr3_nt: TGTGCCAGTAGCCTTAGCGGGGCAGGGGGGAATGAGCAGTTCTTC
d_call: NA
clone_size: NA
j_call: TRBJ2-1
v_call: TRBV19

cdr3_aa: CATSRDGPSVGNEQFF
cdr3_nt: TGTGCCACCAGCAGAGATGGGCCTAGCGTGGGCAATGAGCAGTTCTTC
d_call: NA
clone_size: NA
j_call: TRBJ2-1
v_call: TRBV15

cdr3_aa: CASSLEAISQETQYF
cdr3_nt: TGTGCCAGCAGCTTAGAAGCGATCTCCCAAGAGACCCAGTACTTC
d_call: NA
clone_size: NA
j_call: TRBJ2-5
v_call: TRBV11-2

cdr3_aa: CASSIQGAYYGYTF
cdr3_nt: TGTGCCAGTAGTATACAAGGGGCCTATTATGGCTACACCTTC
d_call: NA
clone_size: NA
j_call: TRBJ1-2
v_call: TRBV19

cdr3_aa: CASSTRGMFPQETQYF
cdr3_nt: TGTGCCAGCAGTACTCGTGGTATGTTCCCCCAAGAGACCCAGTACTTC
d_call: NA
clone_size: NA
j_call: TRBJ2-5
v_call: TRBV28

cdr3_aa: CASSPAGSVWGETQYF
cdr3_nt: TGTGCCAGCAGCCCCGCGGGCTCTGTATGGGGAGAGACCCAGTACTTC
d_call: NA
clone_size: NA
j_call: TRBJ2-5
v_call: TRBV9

cdr3_aa: CATSRDGATRPHEQYF
cdr3_nt: TGTGCCACCAGCAGAGATGGAGCCACCCGGCCCCACGAGCAGTACTTC
d_call: NA
clone_size: NA
j_call: TRBJ2-7
v_call: TRBV15

cdr3_aa: CASSGSEGKDYGYTF
cdr3_nt: TGTGCCAGCAGTGGATCGGAGGGAAAGGACTATGGCTACACCTTC
d_call: NA
clone_size: NA
j_call: TRBJ1-2
v_call: TRBV25-1

cdr3_aa: CASSNKGSGTEAFF
cdr3_nt: TGTGCCAGCAGTAACAAGGGTAGCGGTACTGAAGCTTTCTTT
d_call: NA
clone_size: once
j_call: TRBJ1-1
v_call: TRBV6-5

cdr3_aa: CSVGGGEQYF
cdr3_nt: TGCAGCGTTGGGGGAGGCGAGCAGTACTTC
d_call: NA
clone_size: NA
j_call: TRBJ2-7
v_call: TRBV29-1

cdr3_aa: CAISELHRDSYEQYF
cdr3_nt: TGTGCCATCAGTGAGTTACACAGAGATTCCTACGAGCAGTACTTC
d_call: NA
clone_size: NA
j_call: TRBJ2-7
v_call: TRBV10-3

cdr3_aa: CASSLALGNTEAFF
cdr3_nt: TGTGCCAGCAGCTTAGCGTTGGGTAACACTGAAGCTTTCTTT
d_call: NA
clone_size: once
j_call: TRBJ1-1
v_call: TRBV7-9

cdr3_aa: CASSGSGPSGGLLNEQFF
cdr3_nt: TGCGCCAGCAGTGGTTCCGGGCCTAGCGGGGGACTCCTCAATGAGCAGTTCTTC
d_call: TRBD2
clone_size: once
j_call: TRBJ2-1
v_call: TRBV10-1

cdr3_aa: CATLGTSGRGANVLTF
cdr3_nt: TGTGCCACCCTTGGGACTAGCGGGAGGGGGGCCAACGTCCTGACTTTC
d_call: TRBD2
clone_size: NA
j_call: TRBJ2-6
v_call: TRBV5-4

cdr3_aa: CASSLGQATEAFF
cdr3_nt: TGTGCCAGCAGCTTAGGACAGGCTACTGAAGCTTTCTTT
d_call: NA
clone_size: NA
j_call: TRBJ1-1
v_call: TRBV11-2

cdr3_aa: CASSEKVANTGELFF
cdr3_nt: TGTGCCAGCAGCGAGAAGGTGGCGAACACCGGGGAGCTGTTTTTT
d_call: NA
clone_size: NA
j_call: TRBJ2-2
v_call: TRBV9

cdr3_aa: CASRPRVEATNGYTF
cdr3_nt: TGTGCAAGTCGCCCCAGGGTGGAGGCTACAAATGGCTACACCTTC
d_call: NA
clone_size: NA
j_call: TRBJ1-2
v_call: TRBV12-2

cdr3_aa: CASSIGPSVEQYF
cdr3_nt: TGTGCCAGTAGTATAGGGCCGAGCGTGGAGCAGTACTTC
d_call: NA
clone_size: NA
j_call: TRBJ2-7
v_call: TRBV19

cdr3_aa: CASSFVTGVGYTF
cdr3_nt: TGTGCCAGCAGTTTCGTGACAGGGGTGGGCTACACCTTC
d_call: TRBD1
clone_size: NA
j_call: TRBJ1-2
v_call: TRBV27

cdr3_aa: CASSATGSTYEQYF
cdr3_nt: TGCGCCAGCAGCGCGACAGGGTCCACCTACGAGCAGTACTTC
d_call: TRBD1
clone_size: NA
j_call: TRBJ2-7
v_call: TRBV5-1

cdr3_aa: CASSLGGLAGGTNTGELFF
cdr3_nt: TGTGCCAGCAGCTTAGGGGGACTAGCGGGAGGAACGAACACCGGGGAGCTGTTTTTT
d_call: TRBD2
clone_size: NA
j_call: TRBJ2-2
v_call: TRBV7-9

cdr3_aa: CASSYGGDGQYF
cdr3_nt: TGTGCCAGCAGTTACGGGGGAGACGGGCAGTACTTC
d_call: NA
clone_size: NA
j_call: TRBJ2-7
v_call: TRBV28

cdr3_aa: CASNHGEGVNEQFF
cdr3_nt: TGTGCCAGTAATCATGGGGAGGGCGTCAATGAGCAGTTCTTC
d_call: TRBD2
clone_size: once
j_call: TRBJ2-1
v_call: TRBV19

cdr3_aa: CAISTLAETYNEQFF
cdr3_nt: TGTGCCATCAGTACCCTAGCGGAAACCTACAATGAGCAGTTCTTC
d_call: TRBD2
clone_size: NA
j_call: TRBJ2-1
v_call: TRBV10-3

cdr3_aa: CASSQELASELAYQETQYF
cdr3_nt: TGTGCCAGCAGCCAAGAGTTGGCTAGCGAGTTGGCGTACCAAGAGACCCAGTACTTC
d_call: NA
clone_size: NA
j_call: TRBJ2-5
v_call: TRBV4-2

cdr3_aa: CASSVTGVGYEQYF
cdr3_nt: TGTGCCAGCAGCGTCACAGGGGTTGGGTACGAGCAGTACTTC
d_call: TRBD1
clone_size: NA
j_call: TRBJ2-7
v_call: TRBV6-6

cdr3_aa: CASSGGTDRAFF
cdr3_nt: TGTGCCAGCAGTGGAGGGACCGACCGCGCTTTCTTT
d_call: NA
clone_size: NA
j_call: TRBJ1-1
v_call: TRBV28

cdr3_aa: CASRGEYSSGANVLTF
cdr3_nt: TGTGCCAGCAGGGGGGAGTACAGCTCTGGGGCCAACGTCCTGACTTTC
d_call: NA
clone_size: NA
j_call: TRBJ2-6
v_call: TRBV2

cdr3_aa: CASSWGAYNEQFF
cdr3_nt: TGTGCCAGCAGCTGGGGGGCCTACAATGAGCAGTTCTTC
d_call: NA
clone_size: NA
j_call: TRBJ2-1
v_call: TRBV6-5

cdr3_aa: CASSGRGGSNQPQHF
cdr3_nt: TGTGCCAGCAGCGGCCGAGGGGGGAGCAATCAGCCCCAGCATTTT
d_call: NA
clone_size: few
j_call: TRBJ1-5
v_call: TRBV7-8

cdr3_aa: CASSRGPRVQYF
cdr3_nt: TGTGCCAGCAGTAGAGGCCCCAGGGTCCAGTACTTC
d_call: NA
clone_size: NA
j_call: TRBJ2-5
v_call: TRBV28

cdr3_aa: CASSLLVSDEQYF
cdr3_nt: TGTGCCAGCAGCTTACTAGTTAGCGACGAGCAGTACTTC
d_call: NA
clone_size: NA
j_call: TRBJ2-7
v_call: TRBV7-9

cdr3_aa: CASSYPGLAKNIQYF
cdr3_nt: TGTGCCAGCAGCTACCCGGGACTAGCCAAAAACATTCAGTACTTC
d_call: NA
clone_size: NA
j_call: TRBJ2-4
v_call: TRBV6-5

cdr3_aa: CASSQDRGTAYGYTF
cdr3_nt: TGTGCCAGCAGCCAAGATCGCGGGACAGCCTATGGCTACACCTTC
d_call: TRBD1
clone_size: NA
j_call: TRBJ1-2
v_call: TRBV14

cdr3_aa: CASTWGETYEQYF
cdr3_nt: TGTGCCAGCACCTGGGGGGAGACCTACGAGCAGTACTTC
d_call: NA
clone_size: NA
j_call: TRBJ2-7
v_call: TRBV28

cdr3_aa: CATSGTGPTGGYTF
cdr3_nt: TGTGCCACCAGCGGGACAGGGCCAACGGGTGGCTACACCTTC
d_call: TRBD1
clone_size: NA
j_call: TRBJ1-2
v_call: TRBV6-6

cdr3_aa: CASSAGDRGLGGELFF
cdr3_nt: TGCGCCAGCAGTGCTGGGGACAGGGGGCTGGGCGGGGAGCTGTTTTTT
d_call: TRBD1
clone_size: NA
j_call: TRBJ2-2
v_call: TRBV10-1

cdr3_aa: CASSYRPGGRRRDTQYF
cdr3_nt: TGTGCCAGCAGTTATAGGCCTGGCGGGAGGCGGAGAGATACGCAGTATTTT
d_call: TRBD2
clone_size: NA
j_call: TRBJ2-3
v_call: TRBV6-9

cdr3_aa: CASSPLGLAGANEQFF
cdr3_nt: TGTGCCAGTAGTCCCCTGGGGCTAGCGGGAGCCAATGAGCAGTTCTTC
d_call: TRBD2
clone_size: NA
j_call: TRBJ2-1
v_call: TRBV19

cdr3_aa: CASSIAGQGGSVYEQYF
cdr3_nt: TGTGCCAGTAGTATAGCGGGACAGGGGGGCTCGGTCTACGAGCAGTACTTC
d_call: TRBD1
clone_size: NA
j_call: TRBJ2-7
v_call: TRBV19

cdr3_aa: CAWSPLGDTEAFF
cdr3_nt: TGTGCCTGGAGTCCACTGGGGGACACTGAAGCTTTCTTT
d_call: NA
clone_size: NA
j_call: TRBJ1-1
v_call: TRBV30

cdr3_aa: CASSLGYEQFF
cdr3_nt: TGCGCCAGCAGCTTAGGATATGAGCAGTTCTTC
d_call: NA
clone_size: once
j_call: TRBJ2-1
v_call: TRBV5-1